This T cell receptor (beta chain) was sequenced for a study of blood T cell repertoires in COVID-19. In the study overall: Acute and convalescent COVID-19 specimens originated in the United States, Italy and Spain. T cells, B-cell-depleted T cells, or PBMCs provided the cDNA or gDNA that served as material.

Germline V gene sequence: CDR1 LNHNV, CDR2 YYDKDF (reference sequence). The germline V and J ends were trimmed by 0 bases and 2 bases, with 16 bases remaining between them. The CDR3 consists of 17 residues. Original processing notes: Using reference gene primer amplification, nucleated cell counts were estimated. Measured with immunoSEQ multiplex PCR; TCRdb has only the in-frame clones, and not every one. V and J calls and clone size are given by that table; D and trimming were obtained from the DNA. Counted here are 200,000 to 250,000 clones, approximately 84% occurring once; the ten biggest clones make up about 4.8%.

Sequences were obtained from peripheral blood. This TCR came from a man over 45 with acute or convalescent COVID-19. This chain uses TRBV15 with TRBJ1-1; D is possibly TRBD1 (6 bases). The CDR3 protein is CATSRDLPRDTNTEAFF. Here the CDR3 DNA reads TGTGCCACCAGCAGAGATCTTCCAAGGGACACCAACACTGAAGCTTTCTTT.